The 3 T cell receptor beta chains listed next were all sequenced from one sample in a study of control samples from healthy donors and cancer patients. The protocol was immunoSEQ multiplex PCR, while the TCRdb copy is restricted to in-frame clones and leaves out a portion. The repertoire includes some 120,000 clones, 80% to 90% of them detected once, and around 3% sits in the top ten. Source material: blood. All receptors derive from a man between 60 and 75 years old in good health.

This chain uses TRBV10-3 with TRBJ1-2; 10 positions agree with TRBD1. This CDR3 spans 14 amino acids. The V gene's germline CDR1 is ENHRY and CDR2 SYGVKD. The J segment lost 3 bases and the V segment lost 9 bases, leaving 7 bases of the junction unmatched. The CDR3 bases are TGTGCCATTTCTGACAGGGGGCAAGACTATGGCTACACCTTC. This gives the protein CAISDRGQDYGYTF.

The chain couples TRBV18 to TRBJ1-1; TRBD1 matches at 8 bases. This CDR3 has 15 amino acids. Germline V lookup: CDR1 KGHSH, CDR2 LQKENI. The V segment lost 5 bases and the J segment 1 base; nucleotides outside the gene matches: 6. CDR3 sequence: CASSSLGQENTEAFF. Written as DNA, the CDR3 is TGTGCCAGCTCATCCCTGGGACAGGAGAACACTGAAGCTTTCTTT.

The chain joins TRBV9 to TRBJ1-2, with D perhaps matching TRBD1 (6 bases). CDR1 and CDR2 from the germline V gene are SGDLS and YYNGEE. This CDR3 is built from 14 residues. Between the trimmed V and J ends, which lost 2 bases and 4 bases, there was a span of 12 bases. CDR3 amino acids: CASSVGGGPYGYTF. The CDR3 DNA sequence: TGTGCCAGCAGCGTGGGCGGGGGCCCCTATGGCTACACCTTC.